These 12 T cell receptor beta chains share one sample of origin, sequenced in a study of T-cell memory formation after mild COVID-19. TCRdb reprocessed the 5' RACE reads via MiXCR and lists one record per CDR3 protein. The table has approximately 34,000 distinct CDR3 sequences, just under 8% seen once; the top ten hold roughly 27%. The source material was PBMCs or a T cell subset sorted from them (not recorded which). These receptors were obtained from a man aged 18 to 30 who had mild COVID-19 (a few samples of this study predate the infection). Cell type and time point are not known.

In its sample, this clonotype was seen a few times. Written as DNA, the CDR3 is TGTGCCAGCAGTCCCGGGACAGGGGGTTTGGATGAGCAGTTCTTC. Its translation is CASSPGTGGLDEQFF. The rearrangement joins TRBV12-3 or TRBV12-4 to TRBJ2-1; 11 bases are a match to TRBD1. Losses at the gene ends were 5 bases for V and 8 bases for J; bases not matched to a gene: 8. The CDR3 is 15 residues long.

This clonotype came up many times. CDR3 loop: CASSPSPQETQYF. The DNA of the CDR3 is TGTGCCAGCAGTCCCTCGCCCCAAGAGACCCAGTACTTC. The chain joins TRBV6-4 to TRBJ2-5; D unresolved. This CDR3 spans 13 amino acids. V lost 5 bases and J 1 base, leaving 8 bases between the germline ends. Germline CDR1 reads MRHNA; CDR2 reads SNTAGT.

This clonotype was picked up many times. V is TRBV20-1 and J is TRBJ1-3; D is unresolved. CDR1 and CDR2 (germline): DFQATT, SNEGSKA (reference sequence). Deletions cut 3 bases from V and 4 bases from J, with 16 bases between. This CDR3 has 15 residues. DNA for the CDR3: TGCAGTGCTAGGGAGTCGGGCGGCGTGGGAAACACCATATATTTT. This sequence encodes CSARESGGVGNTIYF.

This rearrangement joins TRBV3-1 to TRBJ1-6, with D unclear. The CDR3 runs to 14 residues. The V end was cut by 0 bases, the J end by 9 bases, with 9 bases between. Germline CDR1 reads LGHDT; CDR2 reads YNNKEL (reference sequence). The CDR3 nucleotides are TGTGCCAGCAGCCAAGAACGTCGTACTTCACCCCTCCACTTT. Translating it yields CASSQERRTSPLHF.

The CDR3 loop reads CSARAVGTTGNEQFF. The CDR3 bases are TGCAGTGCTAGGGCGGTGGGGACTACCGGTAATGAGCAGTTCTTC. The chain couples TRBV20-1 to TRBJ2-1; 7 positions match TRBD2. This CDR3 has 15 amino acids. Germline V gives CDR1 DFQATT, CDR2 SNEGSKA (reference sequence). With 3 bases clipped from V and 7 bases from J, the junction kept 12 bases outside the gene matches.

This clonotype was seen at least ten times. The chain links TRBV12-3 or TRBV12-4 to TRBJ1-5; D is possibly TRBD1 (5 bases). V lost 5 bases and J 5 bases, leaving 13 bases between the germline ends. The CDR3 contains 14 residues. The CDR3 sequence is CASSGGWGDQPQHF. DNA of the CDR3: TGTGCCAGCAGTGGCGGATGGGGGGATCAGCCCCAGCATTTT.

The rearrangement uses TRBV2 and TRBJ1-6, with unresolved D. This CDR3 spans 14 amino acids. V lost 6 bases and J lost 7, with 13 bases in between. Germline values: CDR1 SNHLY, CDR2 FYNNEI. CDR3 region: CASSPLAGNSPLHF. CDR3 bases: TGTGCCAGCAGCCCCCTGGCCGGGAATTCACCCCTCCACTTT.

The chain has TRBV29-1 and TRBJ1-5; D might be TRBD1 (5 bases). CDR3 length equals 13 residues. Germline V gene lookup returns CDR1 SQVTM and CDR2 ANQGSEA. V lost 3 bases and J 7 bases, leaving 13 bases between the germline ends. The CDR3 loop is CSVEVRENQPQHF. The CDR3 bases are TGCAGCGTTGAGGTCAGGGAGAACCAGCCCCAGCATTTT.

There are a few counts of this clonotype. The chain carries TRBV5-1 and TRBJ1-1, with D perhaps TRBD1 (5 bases). The CDR3 extends over 15 amino acids. V was cut by 3 bases and J by 3 bases, with 15 bases left in between. The germline gives CDR1 SGHRS, CDR2 YFSETQ. This CDR3 is CASSWDGRGYTEAFF. DNA of the CDR3: TGCGCCAGCAGCTGGGACGGACGCGGTTACACTGAAGCTTTCTTT.

This clonotype was detected many times. This chain joins TRBV20-1 and TRBJ2-2; TRBD1 matches at 7 bases. From germline, CDR1 is DFQATT and CDR2 SNEGSKA (reference sequence). This CDR3 comprises 16 residues. V was clipped by 0 bases and J by 5 bases; unmatched bases: 9. CDR3 region: CSARDGGQPMTGELFF. CDR3 nucleotide sequence: TGCAGTGCTAGAGATGGGGGACAGCCCATGACCGGGGAGCTGTTTTTT.

This clonotype was seen ten or more times. Sequence at one end of the junction differs from germline and may be a read error. The rearrangement joins TRBV7-7 to TRBJ2-3, with no clear D. CDR1 SSHAT and CDR2 FNYEAQ come from the germline V gene (reference sequence). This CDR3 is 14 amino acids long. The CDR3 protein is CASSRSGGRDTQYF. The CDR3 bases are TGTGCTAGCAGTCGAAGTGGTGGCCGAGATACGCAGTATTTT.

This clonotype was counted many times. The chain links TRBV7-8 to TRBJ2-1, with a weak D call TRBD2 (6 bases). This CDR3 has 14 amino acids. Germline-derived CDR1 and CDR2 are SGHVS and FQNEAQ. Trimming took off 1 base at V and 10 bases at J, with 14 bases between the two ends. DNA of the CDR3: TGTGCCAGCAGCTTAGACACGGGGGTGGGGGAGCAGTTCTTC. It translates to CASSLDTGVGEQFF.